This T cell receptor (beta chain) was documented in a study of T cell repertoires in cytomegalovirus infection (dated by TCRdb to between 2018 and 2020). About the investigation overall: Alongside well-studied HLA-B-restricted epitopes, the peptide stimulations were aimed at recently identified HLA-C-restricted CMV epitopes, whose presentation resists viral immunomodulation. Donor HLA type was relevant to the analysis, as public TCR beta signatures indicated carriage of CMV infection together with the matching HLA type.

Points on this clonotype: Its binding antigen is unknown. Nothing much larger sits one base from this clone, and base qualities are not available.

Sequencer: Illumina HiSeq 1500. TCRdb reran the public reads through fastp at Q25 and MiXCR, keeping productive beta chains. CDR3 protein sequences are deduplicated, and each keeps its most common genes and DNA. This sample lists about 900,000 distinct CDR3 sequences; about 33% were detected once. About an eighth of the sample comes from the top ten. Broader findings and caveats from the paper: Cumulative frequency of public TCR beta family members discriminated carriers of CMV infection plus the relevant HLA type in this cohort and an independent 352-donor cohort. The ex vivo response was dominated by HLA-C-restricted CMV-specific TCR beta clonotypes, which also provided the single most frequent clonotype in two of eight donors.

Sample treatment or condition, as interpreted from the label and publication: in vitro stimulation with specific CMV peptide epitopes to enrich CMV-specific T cells. For CDR1 and CDR2, the germline V gene (reference sequence) lists LNHDA and SQIVND. The CDR3 measures 14 amino acids from cysteine to phenylalanine. The DNA shown is the 42-base CDR3, in frame from base 1. V is cut by 6 bases and J by 5 bases, and the space between the germline ends is 14 bases. The clonotype comes from a human donor in good health (CMV status not recorded). Some clones in this sample may be carry-over from other donors' samples. The V and J segments used are TRBV19 and TRBJ1-5; no D gene can be assigned with confidence. The sample here was cultured CD8+ T cells from PBMCs, taken from culture after CMV antigen stimulation. The CDR3 sequence is CASSPRLTDQPQHF. The DNA sequence is as follows: TGTGCCAGTAGCCCCCGATTAACCGATCAGCCCCAGCATTTT.